This T cell receptor (beta chain) originates from a study of blood T cell repertoires in COVID-19. This table comes from immunoSEQ multiplex PCR, and its TCRdb copy is limited to in-frame clones, with some not included. Of 200,000 to 250,000 clones in the sample, 86% were seen once. Sequencing was performed on peripheral blood. This clonotype was obtained from a man over 45 with acute or convalescent COVID-19.

DNA for the CDR3: TGTGCCAGCAGCCCTCGGACAGGGCCAGCCCATAACAATGAGCAGTTCTTC. Residues: CASSPRTGPAHNNEQFF. The chain links TRBV11-3 to TRBJ2-1; the match to TRBD1 covers 8 bases. The germline CDR1 and CDR2 sequences are SGHNT and YENEEA. V lost 5 bases and J lost 5; bases outside the gene matches: 14. The CDR3 is made up of 17 amino acids.